These T cell receptor beta chains were read from a single sample in a study of cytomegalovirus exposure and HLA in healthy donors. Repertoires were generated with immunoSEQ multiplex PCR, while TCRdb's copy carries only in-frame clones and drops some. The repertoire holds some 98,000 clones, about 81% seen once, with 1.4% to 1.5% in the top ten. The sequencing sample was made of PBMCs. All receptors derive from a man in his forties in good health and CMV-seronegative. The CDR3 runs from the conserved cysteine through the conserved F or W. Fields, in order: J gene, V gene, CDR3 length, clone size, D gene, CDR3 protein, CDR3 DNA. D genes are given only for firm matches. Some rows mark clone size as missing; the rest say once, few, many or name a class of expanded clone.

TRBJ1-2,TRBV29-1,14,-,-,CSVGGTQGSYGYTF,TGCAGCGTTGGGGGGACACAGGGCTCCTATGGCTACACCTTC
TRBJ2-7,TRBV15,13,-,-,CATSRGSSYEQYF,TGTGCCACCAGCAGAGGCAGCTCCTACGAGCAGTACTTC
TRBJ2-3,TRBV4-3,15,-,TRBD2,CASSLGGGLVDTQYF,TGCGCCAGCAGCCTCGGGGGGGGGCTGGTAGATACGCAGTATTTT
TRBJ1-4,TRBV30,12,-,TRBD1,CAMTGANEKLFF,TGTGCGATGACAGGGGCTAATGAAAAACTGTTTTTT
TRBJ2-1,TRBV6-6,16,-,TRBD1,CASSYSLQGASDEQFF,TGTGCCAGCAGTTACTCGCTTCAGGGGGCGAGTGACGAGCAGTTCTTC
TRBJ1-5,TRBV19,16,-,-,CASSMATVRGNQPQHF,TGTGCCAGTAGTATGGCGACAGTTAGGGGAAATCAGCCCCAGCATTTT
TRBJ2-7,TRBV6-6,14,-,TRBD2,CASGGTSGGYEQYF,TGTGCCAGCGGGGGGACTAGCGGGGGCTACGAGCAGTACTTC
TRBJ2-3,TRBV7-2,13,-,TRBD1,CASSWDSTDTQYF,TGTGCCAGCAGTTGGGACAGTACAGATACGCAGTATTTT
TRBJ1-6,TRBV19,18,-,TRBD1,CASSINTGTGLGFSPLHF,TGTGCCAGTAGTATCAATACCGGGACAGGGCTTGGGTTTTCACCCCTCCACTTT
TRBJ2-7,TRBV5-8,13,-,TRBD1,CASSRTGAYEQYF,TGTGCCAGCAGCCGAACAGGGGCCTACGAGCAGTACTTC
TRBJ2-7,TRBV5-4,14,-,TRBD1,CASSIRGGAGEQYF,TGTGCCAGCAGCATTAGAGGGGGCGCAGGTGAGCAGTACTTC
TRBJ1-1,TRBV2,14,few,-,CASSVAGVNTEAFF,TGTGCCAGCAGTGTTGCAGGGGTGAACACTGAAGCTTTCTTT
TRBJ2-1,TRBV30,13,-,-,CAWSSDPYNEQFF,TGTGCCTGGTCGAGCGACCCCTACAATGAGCAGTTCTTC
TRBJ2-5,TRBV12-5,18,-,TRBD1,CASGLTFGQGKGQETQYF,TGTGCTAGTGGTTTGACCTTCGGACAGGGGAAGGGACAAGAGACCCAGTACTTC
TRBJ1-6,TRBV2,12,-,TRBD1,CASGGQDSPLHF,TGTGCCAGCGGGGGACAGGATTCACCCCTCCACTTT
TRBJ1-4,TRBV2,14,once,-,CASGYVGGREKLFF,TGTGCCAGCGGTTACGTAGGGGGTCGAGAAAAACTGTTTTTT
TRBJ2-3,TRBV25-1,15,-,TRBD1,CASSVGGGRTDTQYF,TGTGCCAGCAGTGTAGGGGGCGGCCGCACAGATACGCAGTATTTT
TRBJ1-1,TRBV27,14,once,TRBD1,CASSLWTGSTEAFF,TGTGCCAGCAGTTTATGGACAGGGAGCACTGAAGCTTTCTTT
TRBJ1-6,TRBV5-6,14,-,-,CASSLKGEGSPLHF,TGTGCCAGCAGCTTGAAGGGAGAAGGTTCACCCCTCCACTTT
TRBJ1-2,TRBV7-9,14,-,TRBD1,CASSDRVSNYGYTF,TGTGCCAGCAGCGACAGGGTTAGCAACTATGGCTACACCTTC
TRBJ1-3,TRBV18,18,-,TRBD1,CASSRLHGSDRAGNTIYF,TGTGCCAGCTCACGGCTTCACGGGTCAGACAGGGCTGGAAACACCATATATTTT
TRBJ1-4,TRBV2,14,-,TRBD1,CASNAGTGIEKLFF,TGTGCCAGCAACGCCGGGACAGGGATTGAAAAACTGTTTTTT
TRBJ2-6,TRBV5-1,18,-,TRBD1,CASSSRQGANSGANVLTF,TGCGCCAGCAGCTCTAGACAGGGGGCTAACTCTGGGGCCAACGTCCTGACTTTC
TRBJ1-1,TRBV7-6,14,-,-,CASSLLAGRTEAFF,TGTGCCAGCAGCTTATTGGCAGGGCGGACTGAAGCTTTCTTT
TRBJ1-6,TRBV14,15,-,TRBD1,CASSQGDRGNSPLHF,TGTGCCAGCAGCCAGGGGGACAGGGGTAATTCACCCCTCCACTTT
TRBJ2-7,TRBV11-2,17,-,TRBD1,CASSLTDIGTGPYEQYF,TGTGCCAGCAGCTTAACCGACATCGGGACAGGGCCCTACGAGCAGTACTTC
TRBJ2-1,TRBV6-4,15,-,TRBD1,CASSTGTGSYNEQFF,TGTGCCAGCAGCACCGGGACAGGGTCCTACAATGAGCAGTTCTTC
TRBJ1-2,TRBV6-5,14,-,-,CASSYSLASYGYTF,TGTGCCAGCAGTTACTCGCTGGCAAGCTATGGCTACACCTTC
TRBJ2-7,TRBV4-3,15,-,-,CASSQVGAYSYEQYF,TGCGCCAGCAGCCAAGTGGGGGCATACTCCTACGAGCAGTACTTC
TRBJ2-3,TRBV5-5,16,-,TRBD1,CASSLVRGLGTDTQYF,TGTGCCAGCAGCCTAGTCAGGGGGTTAGGGACAGATACGCAGTATTTT
TRBJ2-6,TRBV2,18,-,TRBD1,CASSARDRRLSGANVLTF,TGTGCCAGCAGCGCCCGGGACAGAAGGCTCTCTGGGGCCAACGTCCTGACTTTC
TRBJ2-3,TRBV2,13,-,-,CASWEASRDTQYF,TGTGCCAGCTGGGAAGCTAGTCGAGATACGCAGTATTTT
TRBJ2-3,TRBV15,14,few,TRBD2,CATSRTGGTDTQYF,TGTGCCACCAGCAGGACGGGGGGAACAGATACGCAGTATTTT
TRBJ2-3,TRBV4-1,17,-,TRBD2,CASSFLRTSGRTDTQYF,TGCGCCAGCAGCTTTCTTAGGACTAGCGGGCGCACAGATACGCAGTATTTT
TRBJ2-5,TRBV7-2,15,-,TRBD1,CASSFRTGRKGTQYF,TGTGCCAGCAGCTTCCGGACAGGGCGCAAGGGGACCCAGTACTTC
TRBJ1-6,TRBV7-8,15,-,TRBD1,CASSDNRGRDSPLHF,TGTGCCAGCAGCGACAACAGGGGGCGAGACTCACCCCTCCACTTT
TRBJ1-1,TRBV10-2,17,-,-,CASSDTVEVRSNTEAFF,TGCGCCAGCAGTGATACGGTAGAGGTCCGATCGAACACTGAAGCTTTCTTT
TRBJ2-7,TRBV6-1,15,once,TRBD1,CASRSGTGGAYEQYF,TGTGCCAGCAGGTCCGGGACAGGGGGGGCCTACGAGCAGTACTTC
TRBJ1-4,TRBV7-9,14,-,-,CASSLVQVGEKLFF,TGTGCCAGCAGCTTAGTCCAGGTTGGAGAAAAACTGTTTTTT
TRBJ2-2,TRBV5-1,15,once,TRBD1,CASSPGQGNTGELFF,TGCGCCAGCAGCCCAGGACAGGGTAACACCGGGGAGCTGTTTTTT
TRBJ2-3,TRBV12-5,13,-,-,CASGTSETDTQYF,TGTGCTAGTGGGACTAGTGAGACAGATACGCAGTATTTT